Here is one T cell receptor (beta chain) with its context. The sample holds many counts of this clonotype. It has no known antigen specificity. No quality values exist for individual bases; no much larger clone is one base distant. These data are taken from a study of human T cells and chemical hapten exposure listed by TCRdb under 2021. Regarding the study in general: For sensitization, 2% DPC in acetone was applied to an approximately 2 cm by approximately 2 cm area of upper inner arm skin. Throughout the study period of roughly five months, patients also received therapeutic DPC doses to the scalp every week. Patch testing on the upper back used Finn chambers containing 0.01% DPC, with scoring done after 6 days according to International Contact Dermatitis Research Group standards. Alopecia areata with under or over 50% scalp involvement, alopecia totalis and alopecia universalis were represented in the patient cohort, which was mostly female. Libraries were combined into a pool for sequencing, and differences in TCR yield between samples came mainly from small differences in library volumes within the pool. This study followed changes in the peripheral blood TCR repertoire in vivo during primary and secondary sensitization of alopecia patients to the hapten diphenylcyclopropenone (DPC). Patient blood was sampled pre-sensitization (week 0) and at 2, 6 and about 24 weeks after DPC sensitization. Twenty-nine alopecia patients provided blood for TCR sequencing at one to four time points (pre-sensitization, 2, 6 and 24 weeks). Results the study describes overall, beyond this receptor: DPC sensitization did not change the number of TCRs with a frequency above 1 in 1000, and there was no evidence of changes in global repertoire structure. Expanded TCRs formed significantly more large CDR3 similarity clusters than pre-sensitization or healthy control sets, consistent with antigen-driven responses. Alopecia, a presumed autoimmune disease, was present in all patients, so the immune response of the patients might differ from that of healthy individuals. A positive correlation was found between the number of PT1 expanded TCRs and patch test score, with significance reached at thresholds 8, 16 and 32 but not 4. Repeated subsampling changed both the strength of the expansion versus patch-test correlation and the threshold at which that correlation became significant.

The CDR3 sequence holds 12 residues, the cysteine and phenylalanine included. The kept DNA is CDR3 alone, 36 bases in frame from the first base. Per the germline V gene, SQVTM is the CDR1 and ANQGSEA is the CDR2. Trimmed from V: 6 bases; trimmed from J: 3 bases; junction bases lacking a gene match: 5. Receptor amplification or capture employed RACE. Sequencing instrument: NextSeq 500. During library preparation, unique molecular identifiers were attached to individual cDNA molecules so that TCRs could be counted in a quantitative, reproducible way. For every blood RNA sample, sequencing covered both the TCR alpha and TCR beta chains. From the authors' description of their analysis: Samples had a median of 95,638 TCRs, with a range from roughly 20,000 to 700,000. V, J and CDR3 annotation of the TCR reads was performed with the Decombinator software suite. For PS versus PT1 abundance plots, all samples were subsampled to the same number of TCRs (28,000). Expanded TCRs were defined as absent before sensitization and observed at least eight times at the 2-week time point. TCRdb ran its own pipeline on the public reads, namely fastp trimming at Q25 and MiXCR clone calling, and kept in-frame beta chains. CDR3 protein duplicates are merged, each entry listing the most common genes and DNA. What appears here as the V and J calls and clone size reflects TCRdb's work, not the paper's. Present in this sample are over 65,000 distinct CDR3 sequences, roughly 10% of which were seen just once. The ten largest clones capture about 4% of the sample.

The intended sense of this specimen's time point label: patch test 1, 2 weeks after DPC sensitization. The treatment or condition label here, explained by the study, means: therapeutic diphenylcyclopropenone sensitization with weekly scalp DPC. Blood at each patch-test visit was drawn before the patch test was applied. Patients were considered eligible if aged 18 to 70, diagnosed with alopecia and deemed suitable for DPC therapy, and patients were excluded if pregnant. Total RNA was extracted from unfractionated whole blood that had been collected in Tempus Blood RNA tubes. Here the chain combines TRBV29-1 and TRBJ2-7, with 7 bases in between that match TRBD2. Specimen: whole blood, collected in connection with sensitization to the hapten diphenylcyclopropenone (DPC). The clonotype originates from a woman aged 50 to 65 with alopecia areata. Some clones in this sample may be carry-over from other donors' samples. This receptor carries the CDR3 CSVGREYYEQYF. The DNA sequence follows: TGCAGCGTAGGGCGGGAGTACTACGAGCAGTACTTC.